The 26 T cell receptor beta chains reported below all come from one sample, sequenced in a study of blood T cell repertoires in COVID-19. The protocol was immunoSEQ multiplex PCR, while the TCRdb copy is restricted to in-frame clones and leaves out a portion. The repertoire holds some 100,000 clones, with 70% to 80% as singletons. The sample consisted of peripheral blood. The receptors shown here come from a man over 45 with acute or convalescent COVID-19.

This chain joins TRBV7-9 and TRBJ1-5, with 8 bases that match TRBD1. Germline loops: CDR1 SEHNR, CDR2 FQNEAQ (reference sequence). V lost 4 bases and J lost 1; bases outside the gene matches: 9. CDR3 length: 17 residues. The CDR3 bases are TGTGCCAGCAGCTCCTGGACAGGGACCAACAGCAATCAGCCCCAGCATTTT. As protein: CASSSWTGTNSNQPQHF.

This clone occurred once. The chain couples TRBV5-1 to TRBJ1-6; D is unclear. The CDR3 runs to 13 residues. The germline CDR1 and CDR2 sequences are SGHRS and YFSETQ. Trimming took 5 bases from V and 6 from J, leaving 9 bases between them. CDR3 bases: TGCGCCAGCAGGGAGGCCACTAATTCACCCCTCCACTTT. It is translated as CASREATNSPLHF.

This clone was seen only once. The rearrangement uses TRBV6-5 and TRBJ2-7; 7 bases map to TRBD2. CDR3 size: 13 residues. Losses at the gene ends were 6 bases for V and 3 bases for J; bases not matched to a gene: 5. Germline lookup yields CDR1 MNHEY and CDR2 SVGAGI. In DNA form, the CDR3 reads TGTGCCAGCAGACCAGCGGGACTCTACGAGCAGTACTTC. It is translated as CASRPAGLYEQYF.

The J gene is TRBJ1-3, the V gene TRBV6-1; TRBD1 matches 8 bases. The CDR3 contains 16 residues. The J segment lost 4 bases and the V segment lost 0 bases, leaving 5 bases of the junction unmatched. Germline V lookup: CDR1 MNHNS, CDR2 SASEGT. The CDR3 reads CASSEARTGTGNTIYF. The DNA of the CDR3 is TGTGCCAGCAGTGAAGCCCGGACAGGGACGGGAAACACCATATATTTT.

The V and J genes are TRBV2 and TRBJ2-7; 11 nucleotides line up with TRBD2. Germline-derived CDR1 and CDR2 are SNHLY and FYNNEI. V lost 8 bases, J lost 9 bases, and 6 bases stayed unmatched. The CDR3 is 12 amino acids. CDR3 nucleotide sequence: TGTGCCAGCCGTAGCGGGGGGGCCGGGCAGTACTTC. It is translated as CASRSGGAGQYF.

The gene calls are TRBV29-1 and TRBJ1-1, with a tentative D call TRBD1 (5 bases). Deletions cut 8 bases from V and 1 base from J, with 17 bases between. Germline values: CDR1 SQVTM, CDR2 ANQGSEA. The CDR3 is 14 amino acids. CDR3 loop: CSPGGGDTNTEAFF. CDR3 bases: TGCAGCCCCGGAGGAGGGGATACGAACACTGAAGCTTTCTTT.

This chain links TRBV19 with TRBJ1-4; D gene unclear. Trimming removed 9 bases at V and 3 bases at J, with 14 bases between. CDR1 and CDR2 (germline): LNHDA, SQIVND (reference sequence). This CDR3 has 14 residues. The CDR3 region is CASTNAGSNEKLFF. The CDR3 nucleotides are TGTGCCAGCACTAATGCCGGGTCTAATGAAAAACTGTTTTTT.

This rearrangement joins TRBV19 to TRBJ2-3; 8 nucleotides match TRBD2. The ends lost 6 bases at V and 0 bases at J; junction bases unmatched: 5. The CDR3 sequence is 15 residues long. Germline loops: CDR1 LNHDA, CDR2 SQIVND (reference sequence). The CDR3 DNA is TGTGCCAGTAGGCAGACTAGCGTAAGCACAGATACGCAGTATTTT. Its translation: CASRQTSVSTDTQYF.

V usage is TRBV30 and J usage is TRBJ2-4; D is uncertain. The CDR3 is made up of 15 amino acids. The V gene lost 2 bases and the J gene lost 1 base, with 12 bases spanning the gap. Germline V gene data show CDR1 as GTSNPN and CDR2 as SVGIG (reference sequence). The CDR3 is CAWSPGYSAKNIQYF. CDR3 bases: TGTGCCTGGAGTCCGGGTTATTCGGCCAAAAACATTCAGTACTTC.

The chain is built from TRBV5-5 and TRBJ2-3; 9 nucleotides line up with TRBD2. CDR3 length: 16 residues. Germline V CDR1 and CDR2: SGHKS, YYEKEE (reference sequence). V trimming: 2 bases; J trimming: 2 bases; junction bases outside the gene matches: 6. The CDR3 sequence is CASSLALAGPTDTQYF. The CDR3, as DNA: TGTGCCAGCAGCTTAGCTCTAGCGGGGCCCACAGATACGCAGTATTTT.

In nucleotides, the CDR3 is TGTGCCAGCAGCATACAGGGGGGCTCCTACGAGCAGTACTTC. This sequence encodes CASSIQGGSYEQYF. The chain employs TRBV7-9 and TRBJ2-7; TRBD1 agrees at 8 bases. Germline CDR1 SEHNR, CDR2 FQNEAQ (reference sequence). J lost 0 bases, V lost 5 bases, and 3 bases had no gene match. The CDR3 has 14 residues.

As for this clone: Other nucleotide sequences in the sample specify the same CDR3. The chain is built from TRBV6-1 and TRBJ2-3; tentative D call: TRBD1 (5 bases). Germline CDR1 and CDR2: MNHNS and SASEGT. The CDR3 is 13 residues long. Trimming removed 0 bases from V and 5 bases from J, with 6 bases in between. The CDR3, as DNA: TGTGCCAGCAGTGAAGCTAGGGGAGATACGCAGTATTTT. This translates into CASSEARGDTQYF.

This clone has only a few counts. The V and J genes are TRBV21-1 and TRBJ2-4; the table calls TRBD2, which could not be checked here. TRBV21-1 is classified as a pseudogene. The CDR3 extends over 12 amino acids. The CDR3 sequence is CASSKGEGSPYF. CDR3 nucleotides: TGTGCCAGCAGCAAAGGGGAGGGTAGTCCTTACTTC.

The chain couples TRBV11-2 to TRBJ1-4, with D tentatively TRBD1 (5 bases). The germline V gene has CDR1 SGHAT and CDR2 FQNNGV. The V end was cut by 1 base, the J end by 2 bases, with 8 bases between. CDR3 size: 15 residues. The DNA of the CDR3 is TGTGCCAGCAGCTTAGCTGGGGCGACTAATGAAAAACTGTTTTTT. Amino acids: CASSLAGATNEKLFF.

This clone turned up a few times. In DNA form, the CDR3 reads TGCGCCAGCAGCCCTCCCACAAGCTATGGCTACACCTTC. It is translated as CASSPPTSYGYTF. This chain links TRBV5-1 with TRBJ1-2; D remains unclear. The V gene lost 4 bases and the J gene lost 4 bases, with 11 bases spanning the gap. CDR3 length: 13 residues. Germline V lookup: CDR1 SGHRS, CDR2 YFSETQ.

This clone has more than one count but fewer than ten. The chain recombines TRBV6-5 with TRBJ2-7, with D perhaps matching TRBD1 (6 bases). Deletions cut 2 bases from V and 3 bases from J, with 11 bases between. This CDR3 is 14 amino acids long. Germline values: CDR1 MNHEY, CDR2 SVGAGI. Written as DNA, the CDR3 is TGTGCCAGCAGTTACCGCGGACAGATCTACGAGCAGTACTTC. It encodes CASSYRGQIYEQYF.

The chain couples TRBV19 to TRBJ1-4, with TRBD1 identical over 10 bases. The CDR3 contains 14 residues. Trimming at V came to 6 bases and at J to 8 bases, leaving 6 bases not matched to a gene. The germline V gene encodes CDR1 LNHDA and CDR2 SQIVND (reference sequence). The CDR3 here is CASSWTGGKEKLFF. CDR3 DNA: TGTGCCAGTAGCTGGACAGGGGGGAAGGAAAAACTGTTTTTT. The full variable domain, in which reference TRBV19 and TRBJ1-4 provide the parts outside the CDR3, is DGGITQSPKYLFRKEGQNVTLSCEQNLNHDAMYWYRQDPGQGLRLIYYSQIVNDFQKGDIAEGYSVSREKKESFPLTVTSAQKNPTAFYLCASSWTGGKEKLFFGSGTQLSVL.

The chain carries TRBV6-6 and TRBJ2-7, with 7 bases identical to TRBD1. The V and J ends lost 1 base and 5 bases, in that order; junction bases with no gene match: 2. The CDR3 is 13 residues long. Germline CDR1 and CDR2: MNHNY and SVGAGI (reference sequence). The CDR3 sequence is CASSYLQGNEQYF. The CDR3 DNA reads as TGTGCCAGCAGTTACTTACAGGGGAACGAGCAGTACTTC.

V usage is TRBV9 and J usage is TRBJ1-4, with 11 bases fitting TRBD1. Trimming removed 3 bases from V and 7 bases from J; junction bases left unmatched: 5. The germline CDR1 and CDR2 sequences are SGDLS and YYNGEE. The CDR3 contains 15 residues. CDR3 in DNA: TGTGCCAGCAGCGGCTCCGGGACAGGGGGTGAAAAACTGTTTTTT. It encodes CASSGSGTGGEKLFF.

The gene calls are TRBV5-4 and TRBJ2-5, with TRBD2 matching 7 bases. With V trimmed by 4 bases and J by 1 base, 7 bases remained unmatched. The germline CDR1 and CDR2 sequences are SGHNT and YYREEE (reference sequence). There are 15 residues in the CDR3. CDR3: CASSPQAGSQETQYF. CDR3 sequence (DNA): TGTGCCAGCAGCCCCCAAGCGGGAAGCCAAGAGACCCAGTACTTC. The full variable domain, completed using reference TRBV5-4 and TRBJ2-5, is ETGVTQSPTHLIKTRGQQVTLRCSSQSGHNTVSWYQQALGQGPQFIFQYYREEENGRGNFPPRFSGLQFPNYSSELNVNALELDDSALYLCASSPQAGSQETQYFGPGTRLLVL.

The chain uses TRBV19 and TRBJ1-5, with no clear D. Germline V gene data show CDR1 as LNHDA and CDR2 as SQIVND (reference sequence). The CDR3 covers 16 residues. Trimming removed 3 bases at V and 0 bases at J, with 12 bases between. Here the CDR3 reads CASSITRLYSNQPQHF. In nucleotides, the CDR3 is TGTGCCAGTAGTATTACTAGGCTGTATAGCAATCAGCCCCAGCATTTT.

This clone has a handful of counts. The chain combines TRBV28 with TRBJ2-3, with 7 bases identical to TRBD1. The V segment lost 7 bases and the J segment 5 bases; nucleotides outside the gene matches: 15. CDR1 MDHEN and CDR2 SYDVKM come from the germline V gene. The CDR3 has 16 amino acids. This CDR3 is CASTRRSQGVGDTQYF. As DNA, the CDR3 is TGTGCCAGCACCCGCCGGTCTCAGGGGGTTGGAGATACGCAGTATTTT. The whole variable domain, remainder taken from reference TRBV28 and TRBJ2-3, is DVKVTQSSRYLVKRTGEKVFLECVQDMDHENMFWYRQDPGLGLRLIYFSYDVKMKEKGDIPEGYSVSREKKERFSLILESASTNQTSMYLCASTRRSQGVGDTQYFGPGTRLTVL.

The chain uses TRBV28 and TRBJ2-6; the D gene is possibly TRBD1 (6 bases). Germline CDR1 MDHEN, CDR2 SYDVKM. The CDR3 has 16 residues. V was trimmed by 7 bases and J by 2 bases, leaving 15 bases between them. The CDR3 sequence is CASKGDLWAGANVLTF. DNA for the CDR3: TGTGCCAGCAAGGGGGACCTCTGGGCTGGGGCCAACGTCCTGACTTTC. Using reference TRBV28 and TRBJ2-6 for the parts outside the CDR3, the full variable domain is DVKVTQSSRYLVKRTGEKVFLECVQDMDHENMFWYRQDPGLGLRLIYFSYDVKMKEKGDIPEGYSVSREKKERFSLILESASTNQTSMYLCASKGDLWAGANVLTFGAGSRLTVL.

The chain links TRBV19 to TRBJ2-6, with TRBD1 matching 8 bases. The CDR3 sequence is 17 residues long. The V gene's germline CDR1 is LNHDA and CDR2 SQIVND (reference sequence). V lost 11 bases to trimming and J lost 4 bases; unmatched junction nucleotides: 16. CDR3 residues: CAGGSRTGYNGANVLTF. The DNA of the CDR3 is TGTGCCGGAGGTTCCCGGACAGGGTACAACGGGGCCAACGTCCTGACTTTC. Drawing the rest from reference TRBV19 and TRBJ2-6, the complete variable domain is DGGITQSPKYLFRKEGQNVTLSCEQNLNHDAMYWYRQDPGQGLRLIYYSQIVNDFQKGDIAEGYSVSREKKESFPLTVTSAQKNPTAFYLCAGGSRTGYNGANVLTFGAGSRLTVL.

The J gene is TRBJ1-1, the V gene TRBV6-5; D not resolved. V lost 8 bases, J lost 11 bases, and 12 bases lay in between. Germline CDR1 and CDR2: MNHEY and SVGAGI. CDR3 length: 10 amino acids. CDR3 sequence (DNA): TGTGCCAGCGGCTTTCCCCTGGCTTTCTTT. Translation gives CASGFPLAFF.

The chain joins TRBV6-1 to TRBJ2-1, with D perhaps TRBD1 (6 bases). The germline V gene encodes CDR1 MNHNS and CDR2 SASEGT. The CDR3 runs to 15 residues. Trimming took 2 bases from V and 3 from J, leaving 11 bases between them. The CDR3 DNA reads TGTGCCAGCAGTGAACAAAGGACAGACTACAATGAGCAGTTCTTC. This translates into CASSEQRTDYNEQFF.